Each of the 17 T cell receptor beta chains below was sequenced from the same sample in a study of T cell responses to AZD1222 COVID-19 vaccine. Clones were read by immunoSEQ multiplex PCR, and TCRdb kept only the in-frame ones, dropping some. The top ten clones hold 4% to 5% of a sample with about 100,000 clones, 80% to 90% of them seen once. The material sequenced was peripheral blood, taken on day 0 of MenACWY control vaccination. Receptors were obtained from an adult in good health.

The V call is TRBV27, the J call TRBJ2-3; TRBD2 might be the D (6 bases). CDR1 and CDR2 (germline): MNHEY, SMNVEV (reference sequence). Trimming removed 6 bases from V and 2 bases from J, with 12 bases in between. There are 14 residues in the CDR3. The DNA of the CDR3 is TGTGCCAGCAGGTTCGGGGGATACACAGATACGCAGTATTTT. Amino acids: CASRFGGYTDTQYF.

The CDR3 DNA reads TGTGCCAGCAGACGCCTCAAGGATCAGCCCCAGCATTTT. Protein sequence: CASRRLKDQPQHF. This chain joins TRBV12-3 or TRBV12-4 and TRBJ1-5, with D uncertain. Trimming shortened V by 6 bases and J by 5 bases, and 11 bases separated the two germline ends. The CDR3 is 13 amino acids.

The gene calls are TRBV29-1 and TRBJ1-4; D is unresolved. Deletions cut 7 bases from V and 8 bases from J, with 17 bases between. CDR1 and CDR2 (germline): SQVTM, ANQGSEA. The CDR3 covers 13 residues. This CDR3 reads CSARGPVGEKLFF. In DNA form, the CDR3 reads TGCAGCGCCCGAGGGCCGGTCGGAGAAAAACTGTTTTTT.

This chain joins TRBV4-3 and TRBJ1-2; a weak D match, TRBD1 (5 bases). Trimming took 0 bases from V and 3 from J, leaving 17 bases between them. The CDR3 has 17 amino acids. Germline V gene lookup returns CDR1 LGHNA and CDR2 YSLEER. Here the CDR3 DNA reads TGCGCCAGCAGCCAAGAAGGTCAGGGAAGCGGCTACTATGGCTACACCTTC. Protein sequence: CASSQEGQGSGYYGYTF.

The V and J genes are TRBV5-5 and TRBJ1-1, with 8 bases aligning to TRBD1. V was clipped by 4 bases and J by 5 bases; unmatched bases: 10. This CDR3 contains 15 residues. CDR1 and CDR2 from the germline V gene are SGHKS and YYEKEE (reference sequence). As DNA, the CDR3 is TGTGCCAGCAGCCCCACGGGACAGGAGGGAACTGAAGCTTTCTTT. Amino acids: CASSPTGQEGTEAFF. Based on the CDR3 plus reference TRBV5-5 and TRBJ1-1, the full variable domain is DAGVTQSPTHLIKTRGQQVTLRCSPISGHKSVSWYQQVLGQGPQFIFQYYEKEERGRGNFPDRFSARQFPNYSSELNVNALLLGDSALYLCASSPTGQEGTEAFFGQGTRLTVV.

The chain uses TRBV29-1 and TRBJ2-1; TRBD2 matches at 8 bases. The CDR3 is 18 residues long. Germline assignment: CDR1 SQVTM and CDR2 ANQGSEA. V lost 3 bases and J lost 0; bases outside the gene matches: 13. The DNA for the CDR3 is TGCAGCGTTGATTTGCAGGGCCAGCGGGAGAGCTCCTACAATGAGCAGTTCTTC. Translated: CSVDLQGQRESSYNEQFF.

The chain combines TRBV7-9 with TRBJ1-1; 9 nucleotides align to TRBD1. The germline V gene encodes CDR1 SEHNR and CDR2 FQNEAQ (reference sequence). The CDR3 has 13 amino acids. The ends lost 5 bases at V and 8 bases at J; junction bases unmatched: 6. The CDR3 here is CASSTGTGQEAFF. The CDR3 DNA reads TGTGCCAGCAGCACCGGGACAGGGCAAGAAGCTTTCTTT.

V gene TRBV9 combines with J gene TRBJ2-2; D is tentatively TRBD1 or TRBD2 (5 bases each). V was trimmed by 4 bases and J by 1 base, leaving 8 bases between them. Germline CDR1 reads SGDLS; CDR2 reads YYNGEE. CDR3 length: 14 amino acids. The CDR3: CASSRDGNTGELFF. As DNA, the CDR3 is TGTGCCAGCAGCCGGGACGGGAACACCGGGGAGCTGTTTTTT. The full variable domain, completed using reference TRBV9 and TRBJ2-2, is DSGVTQTPKHLITATGQRVTLRCSPRSGDLSVYWYQQSLDQGLQFLIQYYNGEERAKGNILERFSAQQFPDLHSELNLSSLELGDSALYFCASSRDGNTGELFFGEGSRLTVL.

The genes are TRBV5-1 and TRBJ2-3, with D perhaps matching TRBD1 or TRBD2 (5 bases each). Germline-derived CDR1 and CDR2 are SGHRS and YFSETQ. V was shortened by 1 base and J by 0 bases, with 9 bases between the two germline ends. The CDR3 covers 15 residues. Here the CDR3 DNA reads TGCGCCAGCAGCTTGTGGGGGAGTAGCACAGATACGCAGTATTTT. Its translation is CASSLWGSSTDTQYF.

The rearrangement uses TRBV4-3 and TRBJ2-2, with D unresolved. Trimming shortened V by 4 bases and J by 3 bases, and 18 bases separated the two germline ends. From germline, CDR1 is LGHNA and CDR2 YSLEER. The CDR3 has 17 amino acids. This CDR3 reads CASSPMAPDRYTGELFF. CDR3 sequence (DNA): TGCGCCAGCAGCCCCATGGCCCCGGACCGATACACCGGGGAGCTGTTTTTT.

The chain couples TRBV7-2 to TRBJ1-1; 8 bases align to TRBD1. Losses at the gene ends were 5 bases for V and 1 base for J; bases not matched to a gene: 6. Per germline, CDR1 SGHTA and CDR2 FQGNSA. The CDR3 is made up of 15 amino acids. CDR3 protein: CASSRGTGTNTEAFF. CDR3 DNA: TGTGCCAGCAGCCGCGGGACAGGAACGAACACTGAAGCTTTCTTT.

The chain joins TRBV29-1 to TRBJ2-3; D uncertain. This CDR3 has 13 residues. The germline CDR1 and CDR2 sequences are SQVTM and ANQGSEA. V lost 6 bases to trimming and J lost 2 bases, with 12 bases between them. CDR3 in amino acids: CSVSGSYTDTQYF. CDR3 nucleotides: TGCAGCGTCTCAGGTTCTTACACAGATACGCAGTATTTT.

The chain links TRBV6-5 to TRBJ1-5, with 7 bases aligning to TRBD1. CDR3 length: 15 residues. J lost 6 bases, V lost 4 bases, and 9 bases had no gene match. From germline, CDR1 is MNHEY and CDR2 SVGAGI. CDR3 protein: CASSFPTGQSQPQHF. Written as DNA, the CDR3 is TGTGCCAGCAGTTTTCCGACAGGGCAAAGTCAGCCCCAGCATTTT.

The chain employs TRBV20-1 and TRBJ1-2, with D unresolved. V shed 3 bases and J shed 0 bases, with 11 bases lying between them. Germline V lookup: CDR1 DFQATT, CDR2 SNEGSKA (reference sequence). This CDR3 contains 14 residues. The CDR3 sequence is CSASKDAPNYGYTF. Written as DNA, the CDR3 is TGCAGTGCTAGTAAAGACGCCCCTAACTATGGCTACACCTTC.

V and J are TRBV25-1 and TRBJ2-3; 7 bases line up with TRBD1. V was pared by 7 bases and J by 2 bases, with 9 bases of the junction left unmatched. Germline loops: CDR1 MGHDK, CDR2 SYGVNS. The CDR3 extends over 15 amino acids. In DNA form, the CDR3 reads TGTGCCAGCACTAACACAGGGGCCCCCACAGATACGCAGTATTTT. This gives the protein CASTNTGAPTDTQYF.

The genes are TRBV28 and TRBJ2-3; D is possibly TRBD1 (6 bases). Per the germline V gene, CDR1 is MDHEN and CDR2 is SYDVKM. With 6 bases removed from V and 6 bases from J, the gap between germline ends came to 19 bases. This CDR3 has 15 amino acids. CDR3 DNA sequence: TGTGCCAGCAGCCCTTCCCGTACAGGGAGCGATACGCAGTATTTT. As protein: CASSPSRTGSDTQYF.

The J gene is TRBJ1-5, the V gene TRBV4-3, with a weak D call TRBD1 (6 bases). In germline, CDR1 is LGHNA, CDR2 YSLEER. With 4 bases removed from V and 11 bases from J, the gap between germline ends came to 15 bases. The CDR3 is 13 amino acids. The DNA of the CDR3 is TGCGCCAGCAGCCGAAATAGGGAGGGGGCCCAGCATTTT. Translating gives CASSRNREGAQHF.